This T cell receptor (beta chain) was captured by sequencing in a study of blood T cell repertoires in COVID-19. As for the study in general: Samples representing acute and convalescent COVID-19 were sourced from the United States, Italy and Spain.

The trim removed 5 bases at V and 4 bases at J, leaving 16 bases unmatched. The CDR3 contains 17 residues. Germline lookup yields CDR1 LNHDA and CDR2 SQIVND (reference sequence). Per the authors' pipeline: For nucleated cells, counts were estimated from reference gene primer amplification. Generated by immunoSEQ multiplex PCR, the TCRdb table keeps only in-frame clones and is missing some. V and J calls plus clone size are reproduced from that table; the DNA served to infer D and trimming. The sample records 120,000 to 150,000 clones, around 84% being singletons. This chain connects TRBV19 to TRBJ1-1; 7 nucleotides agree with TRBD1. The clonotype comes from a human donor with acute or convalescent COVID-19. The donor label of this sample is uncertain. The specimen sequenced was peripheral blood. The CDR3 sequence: CASSPHRGGFRTTEAFF. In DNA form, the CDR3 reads TGTGCCAGTAGTCCCCACAGGGGTGGATTTCGAACCACTGAAGCTTTCTTT.